The text below deals with one T cell receptor beta chain. This sample was included in a study of blood T cell repertoires in COVID-19. Study-level background: The study drew acute and convalescent COVID-19 samples from the United States, Italy and Spain. In each case, the material was cDNA or gDNA derived from T cells, B-cell-depleted T cells, or PBMCs.

Study processing details: For nucleated cells, counts were estimated from reference gene primer amplification. Profiling relied on immunoSEQ multiplex PCR, and the TCRdb table lists in-frame clones only, not all of them. V, J and clone size are those of that table, while D and trimming were read from the DNA. This table has under 250,000 clones, roughly 90% appearing once. CDR3 length: 15 amino acids. Germline loops: CDR1 MNHEY, CDR2 SVGAGI. V lost 6 bases and J 8 bases, leaving 20 bases between the germline ends. This receptor was obtained from a man aged 60 to 75 with acute or convalescent COVID-19. The chain carries TRBV6-5 and TRBJ2-1; D is undetermined. Sequencing input: peripheral blood. The CDR3 spells CASSPGRYSWDEQFF. The CDR3 nucleotides are TGTGCCAGCAGCCCCGGCAGGTACTCCTGGGATGAGCAGTTCTTC.